This passage covers 29 T cell receptor beta chains from one sample sequenced in a study of cytomegalovirus exposure and HLA in healthy donors. Produced via immunoSEQ multiplex PCR; TCRdb's table is partial and in-frame only. Counted here are about 150,000 clones, around nine tenths occurring once; the ten biggest clones make up approximately 20%. Sequenced sample: PBMCs. These TCRs come from a man younger than 35 in good health and CMV-seropositive.

The V call is TRBV4-2, the J call TRBJ1-1; D is undetermined. V gave up 0 bases and J gave up 4 bases, with 12 bases separating them. The length of the CDR3 is 15 residues. Germline V gives CDR1 LGHNA, CDR2 YNFKEQ. CDR3 in DNA: TGTGCCAGCAGCCAAGATTTGCGCGTTCCCACTGAAGCTTTCTTT. Its translation is CASSQDLRVPTEAFF.

The genes are TRBV11-3 and TRBJ2-3; weak D call: TRBD1 (5 bases). The V end was cut by 7 bases, the J end by 0 bases, with 11 bases between. CDR1 is SGHNT and CDR2 is YENEEA in the germline V gene. The CDR3 has 14 amino acids. The CDR3 DNA follows: TGTGCCAGCAAATGGGGCCCTAGCACAGATACGCAGTATTTT. Its translation: CASKWGPSTDTQYF. Drawing the rest from reference TRBV11-3 and TRBJ2-3, the complete variable domain is EAGVVQSPRYKIIEKKQPVAFWCNPISGHNTLYWYLQNLGQGPELLIRYENEEAVDDSQLPKDRFSAERLKGVDSTLKIQPAELGDSAVYLCASKWGPSTDTQYFGPGTRLTVL.

V and J are TRBV29-1 and TRBJ2-7, with 11 bases identical to TRBD2. This CDR3 is built from 15 residues. In germline, CDR1 is SQVTM, CDR2 ANQGSEA. J lost 4 bases, V lost 0 bases, and 5 bases had no gene match. The CDR3 nucleotides read TGCAGCGTTGAAGATAGGGCTAGCGGGGGGTACGAGCAGTACTTC. This translates into CSVEDRASGGYEQYF.

This clone appeared a single time. The V gene is TRBV4-3, the J gene TRBJ1-1; TRBD1 aligns across 9 bases. CDR1 is LGHNA, CDR2 YSLEER, per germline. V was clipped by 3 bases and J by 5 bases; unmatched bases: 7. The length of the CDR3 is 15 residues. The CDR3 DNA reads TGCGCCAGCAGCCAGTCACAGGGGGCAGATACTGAAGCTTTCTTT. It yields the protein CASSQSQGADTEAFF.

The chain employs TRBV5-1 and TRBJ1-2; no definite D call. The V and J ends lost 0 bases and 6 bases respectively, with 12 bases between them. Germline V lookup: CDR1 SGHRS, CDR2 YFSETQ. This CDR3 region has 14 residues. The CDR3 bases are TGCGCCAGCAGCTTGGGAGACTCCCATGATGGCTACACCTTC. Amino acid sequence: CASSLGDSHDGYTF.

The rearrangement joins TRBV29-1 to TRBJ1-1; D not certain. CDR1 is SQVTM and CDR2 is ANQGSEA in the germline V gene. The germline V and J ends were trimmed by 1 base and 1 base, with 7 bases remaining between them. The CDR3 is made up of 13 amino acids. CDR3 residues: CSVEGAPNTEAFF. As DNA, the CDR3 is TGCAGCGTTGAAGGGGCCCCGAACACTGAAGCTTTCTTT.

This clone came up a few times. The chain links TRBV6-6 to TRBJ1-5; no firm D call. The CDR3 runs to 12 residues. Germline assignment: CDR1 MNHNY and CDR2 SVGAGI (reference sequence). The V and J ends lost 11 bases and 1 base respectively, with 9 bases between them. The CDR3 nucleotides are TGTGCCTCCGGGTTGAGCAATCAGCCCCAGCATTTT. It encodes CASGLSNQPQHF.

This chain uses TRBV7-8 with TRBJ2-6; TRBD2 is a possible D gene (6 bases). The length of the CDR3 is 17 residues. Trimming removed 5 bases from V and 0 bases from J, with 14 bases in between. Germline V gene lookup returns CDR1 SGHVS and CDR2 FQNEAQ. In DNA form, the CDR3 reads TGTGCCAGCAGCGCGTGGGGGAGGAGCTCTGGGGCCAACGTCCTGACTTTC. Its protein product is CASSAWGRSSGANVLTF.

The chain recombines TRBV6-6 with TRBJ1-5, with 8 bases aligning to TRBD1. Germline V lookup: CDR1 MNHNY, CDR2 SVGAGI (reference sequence). The CDR3 runs to 14 residues. With 2 bases clipped from V and 5 bases from J, the junction kept 2 bases outside the gene matches. The CDR3 sequence is CASSYDRGDQPQHF. The CDR3 coding sequence is TGTGCCAGCAGTTACGACAGGGGCGATCAGCCCCAGCATTTT.

The V call is TRBV18, the J call TRBJ1-2, with D possibly being TRBD1 (6 bases). Germline-derived CDR1 and CDR2 are KGHSH and LQKENI. Trimming shortened V by 3 bases and J by 0 bases, and 11 bases separated the two germline ends. The CDR3 covers 15 residues. CDR3 sequence reads: CASSPGGQSNYGYTF. The CDR3 DNA is TGTGCCAGCTCACCGGGGGGGCAGTCTAACTATGGCTACACCTTC.

V and J are TRBV30 and TRBJ2-6; D not resolved. Trimming pared 3 bases from V and 0 bases from J, leaving 6 bases between. Looked up from germline, CDR1 is GTSNPN and CDR2 is SVGIG (reference sequence). There are 14 residues in the CDR3. The CDR3 DNA reads as TGTGCCTGGAGCGGTGGCTCTGGGGCCAACGTCCTGACTTTC. This gives the protein CAWSGGSGANVLTF.

The V call is TRBV4-3, the J call TRBJ2-7; TRBD1 aligns across 8 bases. Germline CDR1 reads LGHNA; CDR2 reads YSLEER. The CDR3 runs 15 residues. J lost 5 bases, V lost 1 base, and 7 bases had no gene match. CDR3: CASSQGAGGFDEQYF. CDR3 DNA sequence: TGCGCCAGCAGCCAAGGGGCAGGGGGCTTCGACGAGCAGTACTTC.

The chain has TRBV7-2 and TRBJ1-5, with TRBD1 matching 12 bases. This CDR3 contains 18 residues. J lost 6 bases, V lost 2 bases, and 11 bases had no gene match. CDR1 is SGHTA, CDR2 FQGNSA, per germline. The CDR3 DNA is TGTGCCAGCAGCTTACAGTACGGGACAGGGGGCCGGGGTCAGCCCCAGCATTTT. Its protein is CASSLQYGTGGRGQPQHF.

The rearrangement links TRBV27 to TRBJ1-4, with 7 bases matching TRBD1. Per the germline V gene, CDR1 is MNHEY and CDR2 is SMNVEV (reference sequence). J gave up 5 bases and V 3 bases, and 6 bases lay outside the gene matches. The CDR3 sequence is 15 residues long. The CDR3: CASSLFRGQNEKLFF. In DNA form, the CDR3 reads TGTGCCAGCAGTTTGTTCCGGGGACAGAATGAAAAACTGTTTTTT.

The chain is built from TRBV2 and TRBJ2-3; perhaps TRBD1 as D (5 bases). The germline CDR1 and CDR2 sequences are SNHLY and FYNNEI. This CDR3 region has 15 residues. V was shortened by 5 bases and J by 3 bases, with 15 bases between the two germline ends. CDR3 protein: CASSQLRVGTDTQYF. The CDR3 DNA reads as TGTGCCAGCAGTCAACTCAGGGTGGGGACAGATACGCAGTATTTT. Drawing the rest from reference TRBV2 and TRBJ2-3, the complete variable domain is EPEVTQTPSHQVTQMGQEVILRCVPISNHLYFYWYRQILGQKVEFLVSFYNNEISEKSEIFDDQFSVERPDGSNFTLKIRSTKLEDSAMYFCASSQLRVGTDTQYFGPGTRLTVL.

This clone was observed a handful of times. The chain is built from TRBV16 and TRBJ1-3; no clear D gene. The CDR3 is 13 residues long. Trimming removed 2 bases from V and 7 bases from J, with 9 bases in between. Germline CDR1 KGHSY, CDR2 FQNENV. Here the CDR3 reads CASSQSHGNTIYF. As DNA, the CDR3 is TGTGCCAGCAGCCAAAGTCACGGGAACACCATATATTTT.

V and J are TRBV30 and TRBJ2-1, with 7 bases identical to TRBD1. V lost 3 bases to trimming and J lost 2 bases; unmatched junction nucleotides: 4. Germline V CDR1 and CDR2: GTSNPN, SVGIG (reference sequence). The CDR3 is 14 residues long. The CDR3 protein is CAWRETGPYNEQFF. The CDR3 DNA is TGTGCCTGGAGAGAGACAGGGCCCTACAATGAGCAGTTCTTC.

This CDR3 reads CASSEMRQGTHSPLHF. CDR3 sequence (DNA): TGCGCCAGCAGCGAAATGAGACAGGGTACGCATTCACCCCTCCACTTT. This chain connects TRBV5-1 to TRBJ1-6; 7 bases map to TRBD1. CDR3 length: 16 residues. Germline CDR1 and CDR2: SGHRS and YFSETQ. Trimming took 4 bases from V and 8 from J; bases not matched to a gene: 12.

The CDR3 DNA is TGTGCCAGCCACCCCCGCGCGGGGAGCTACGAGCAGTACTTC. Translation: CASHPRAGSYEQYF. The chain links TRBV6-5 to TRBJ2-7; possible D gene TRBD2, 6 bases. The V and J ends lost 8 bases and 3 bases respectively, with 17 bases between them. CDR1 MNHEY and CDR2 SVGAGI come from the germline V gene. This CDR3 comprises 14 residues.

This clone was recorded only once. The chain uses TRBV14 and TRBJ2-3, with TRBD2 matching over 11 bases. Germline lookup yields CDR1 SGHDN and CDR2 FVKESK. The V and J ends lost 0 bases and 3 bases, in that order; junction bases with no gene match: 11. The CDR3 sequence is 19 residues long. The CDR3 DNA is TGTGCCAGCAGCCAAGAAGGGACTAGCGGAACTACTGCGACAGATACGCAGTATTTT. Protein product: CASSQEGTSGTTATDTQYF.

The V call is TRBV4-3, the J call TRBJ2-3, with 9 positions matching TRBD2. This CDR3 region has 16 residues. Looked up from germline, CDR1 is LGHNA and CDR2 is YSLEER. The ends lost 0 bases at V and 6 bases at J; junction bases unmatched: 7. CDR3 coding DNA: TGCGCCAGCAGCCAAGATGTAGCGGGAGTTGGGGATACGCAGTATTTT. It encodes CASSQDVAGVGDTQYF.

The chain recombines TRBV6-4 with TRBJ2-2, with 7 bases aligning to TRBD2. The germline V gene encodes CDR1 MRHNA and CDR2 SNTAGT. CDR3 length equals 16 residues. V dropped 6 bases and J dropped 1; count of bases not matched to a gene: 8. The CDR3 is CASRGEGNLNTGELFF. Here the CDR3 DNA reads TGTGCCAGCAGAGGGGAGGGGAACCTGAACACCGGGGAGCTGTTTTTT.

The chain has TRBV4-3 and TRBJ1-1, with 10 bases that match TRBD1. Germline CDR1 reads LGHNA; CDR2 reads YSLEER. V gave up 0 bases and J gave up 4 bases; unmatched junction bases: 2. The CDR3 extends over 15 amino acids. The CDR3 region is CASSQDWTGGTEAFF. CDR3 coding DNA: TGCGCCAGCAGCCAAGATTGGACAGGGGGCACTGAAGCTTTCTTT.

The chain is built from TRBV29-1 and TRBJ2-1, with 13 positions matching TRBD2. With 2 bases clipped from V and 7 bases from J, the junction kept 17 bases outside the gene matches. Germline CDR1 SQVTM, CDR2 ANQGSEA. There are 19 residues in the CDR3. The CDR3 reads CSVEPPLGLAGEFVNEQFF. In DNA form, the CDR3 reads TGCAGCGTTGAACCTCCGCTTGGACTAGCGGGAGAGTTTGTGAATGAGCAGTTCTTC.

V usage is TRBV28 and J usage is TRBJ2-7, with D uncertain. This CDR3 region has 14 residues. Germline V lookup: CDR1 MDHEN, CDR2 SYDVKM. V was clipped by 6 bases and J by 1 base, with 13 bases between them. CDR3 nucleotide sequence: TGTGCCAGCAGCCCCCCGCACGCGTCCTACGAGCAGTACTTC. It encodes CASSPPHASYEQYF. Full variable domain (missing parts from reference TRBV28 and TRBJ2-7): DVKVTQSSRYLVKRTGEKVFLECVQDMDHENMFWYRQDPGLGLRLIYFSYDVKMKEKGDIPEGYSVSREKKERFSLILESASTNQTSMYLCASSPPHASYEQYFGPGTRLTVT.

The chain uses TRBV30 and TRBJ2-2, with D uncertain. The CDR3 totals 14 residues. The V gene lost 0 bases and the J gene lost 5 bases, with 10 bases spanning the gap. Looked up from germline, CDR1 is GTSNPN and CDR2 is SVGIG (reference sequence). The CDR3: CAWSVGTRTGELFF. CDR3 sequence (DNA): TGTGCCTGGAGTGTAGGCACGCGGACCGGGGAGCTGTTTTTT. The complete variable domain, with remaining parts taken from reference TRBV30 and TRBJ2-2, reads SQTIHQWPATLVQPVGSPLSLECTVEGTSNPNLYWYRQAAGRGLQLLFYSVGIGQISSEVPQNLSASRPQDRQFILSSKKLLLSDSGFYLCAWSVGTRTGELFFGEGSRLTVL.

In its sample, this clone was seen once. The V call is TRBV25-1, the J call TRBJ2-2; 8 bases are a match to TRBD1. The CDR3 has 15 residues. In germline, CDR1 is MGHDK, CDR2 SYGVNS. The V segment lost 8 bases and the J segment 1 base; nucleotides outside the gene matches: 6. The chain's CDR3 is CASGRQGMNTGELFF. In DNA form, the CDR3 reads TGTGCCAGCGGCAGACAGGGGATGAACACCGGGGAGCTGTTTTTT.

This clone was counted once. The chain is built from TRBV27 and TRBJ2-1; the match to TRBD1 covers 7 bases. The CDR3 totals 13 residues. Germline V gene sequence: CDR1 MNHEY, CDR2 SMNVEV (reference sequence). After removal of 6 bases from V and 1 base from J, the junction contained 0 bases not matched to a gene. This CDR3 reads CASRDRSYNEQFF. CDR3 coding DNA: TGTGCCAGCAGGGACAGGTCCTACAATGAGCAGTTCTTC.

V usage is TRBV11-1 and J usage is TRBJ2-3; perhaps TRBD1 as D (6 bases). The germline V gene has CDR1 SGHAT and CDR2 FQDESV (reference sequence). The V and J ends lost 5 bases and 6 bases respectively, with 24 bases between them. The CDR3 length is 17 residues. CDR3 nucleotide sequence: TGTGCCAGCAGCCAGCTTCCCGGGACATCGGCTATGGATACGCAGTATTTT. Protein: CASSQLPGTSAMDTQYF.